This is a list of T cell receptor beta chains from one sample in a study of beta chain features in type 1 diabetes. Here immunoSEQ multiplex PCR was the method, and the copy in TCRdb shows in-frame clones only, minus some. The sample consists of about 290,000 clones, 8% of them appearing once. The sample comprised central memory CD4+ T cells from blood. Source of these receptors: a young woman in good health. Each CDR3 is given with its conserved first and last residue. Fields, in order: D gene, CDR3 length, V gene, clone size, J gene, CDR3 DNA, CDR3 protein. A D gene is named only where the DNA matches it firmly. Some rows mark clone size as missing; the rest say once, few, many or name a class of expanded clone.

>.|12|TRBV7-9|few|TRBJ2-3
TGTGCCAGCAGCTTAGGGTCTAATACGCAGTATTTT
CASSLGSNTQYF
>.|14|TRBV5-1|.|TRBJ2-1
TGCGCCAGCAGCTTGCGGGCCTCCTACAATGAGCAGTTCTTC
CASSLRASYNEQFF
>.|14|TRBV28|few|TRBJ1-4
TGTGCCAGCAGTCCGTCTCAGGGGTTTGAAAAACTGTTTTTT
CASSPSQGFEKLFF
>TRBD1|16|TRBV5-1|few|TRBJ2-3
TGCGCCAGCAGCTTAGGACCGACAGGGGCCACAGATACGCAGTATTTT
CASSLGPTGATDTQYF
>.|15|TRBV9|few|TRBJ1-1
TGTGCCAGCAGCCTCACTTGGGCCAGGGACACTGAAGCTTTCTTT
CASSLTWARDTEAFF
>TRBD2|17|TRBV4-3|few|TRBJ2-5
TGCGCCAGCAGCCAGGCCCGGACTAGATACGGCCGGGAGACCCAGTACTTC
CASSQARTRYGRETQYF
>TRBD1|16|TRBV29-1|.|TRBJ2-2
TGCAGCGTCACCGGCCCGACAGGGATGAACACCGGGGAGCTGTTTTTT
CSVTGPTGMNTGELFF
>.|14|TRBV5-5|few|TRBJ2-5
TGTGCCAGCAGCTTAGGTGCCGGGGGAGAGACCCAGTACTTC
CASSLGAGGETQYF
>.|15|TRBV7-2|.|TRBJ1-5
TGTGCCAGCAGCTTAGAGGGGGGGCGAGGTCAGCCCCAGCATTTT
CASSLEGGRGQPQHF
>.|14|TRBV7-3|few|TRBJ2-2
TGTGCCAGCAGCCTGGGCACGAACACCGGGGAGCTGTTTTTT
CASSLGTNTGELFF
>.|16|TRBV4-3|.|TRBJ2-5
TGCGCCAGCAGCCAAGAGGGCTCTGGAGGGTCAGAGACCCAGTACTTC
CASSQEGSGGSETQYF
>.|12|TRBV19|few|TRBJ1-2
TGTGCCAGTAAAGACGGCAACTATGGCTACACCTTC
CASKDGNYGYTF
>TRBD2|14|TRBV7-3|many|TRBJ2-1
TGTGCCAGCTGTCGACGGGAGGTTGACCATGAGCAGTTCTTC
CASCRREVDHEQFF
>.|14|TRBV21-1|few|TRBJ2-1
TGTGCCCGCAGAAGGTTTCCCATTTACAATGAGCAGTTCTTC
CARRRFPIYNEQFF
>.|14|TRBV6-1|.|TRBJ1-2
TGTGCCAGCAGTGAATACCGTGACAGCTATGGCTACACCTTC
CASSEYRDSYGYTF
>.|13|TRBV25-1|few|TRBJ2-5
TGTGCCAGCAGTGATCAGGGTGTAGAGACCCAGTACTTC
CASSDQGVETQYF
>.|14|TRBV6-1|few|TRBJ1-5
TGTGCCAGCAGTGAATACGTCAGTAATCAGCCCCAGCATTTT
CASSEYVSNQPQHF
>.|15|TRBV2|.|TRBJ1-3
TGTGCCAGCATCTTGGAAGGGGGATCTGGAAACACCATATATTTT
CASILEGGSGNTIYF
>TRBD1|16|TRBV4-1|.|TRBJ2-2
TGCGCCAGCAGCCAGGGACTGACAGGGGTAGCCGGGGAGCTGTTTTTT
CASSQGLTGVAGELFF
>.|12|TRBV30|.|TRBJ2-7
TGTGCCTGGAGCCGTGGGGAGTACGAGCAGTACTTC
CAWSRGEYEQYF
>.|12|TRBV7-2|.|TRBJ2-3
TGTGCCAGCAGCTACCCCACAGATACGCAGTATTTT
CASSYPTDTQYF
>TRBD1|15|TRBV18|.|TRBJ1-4
TGTGCCAGCTCCCCGCCGCGGACAGGATTTGAAAAACTGTTTTTT
CASSPPRTGFEKLFF